This T cell receptor beta chain was obtained from a study of cytomegalovirus exposure and HLA in healthy donors. Data came from immunoSEQ multiplex PCR; TCRdb stores just in-frame clones and leaves some out. The sample consists of about 140,000 clones, roughly nine tenths of them appearing once. Notes on this clone: The antigen is not known.

Study-level findings and limits: In vitro checks showed that a few CMV-associated chains really do target CMV antigens.

V dropped 7 bases and J dropped 4; count of bases not matched to a gene: 16. Germline CDR1 is GTSNPN and CDR2 is SVGIG (reference sequence). The CDR3 is 15 residues long. This sequence joins TRBV30 and TRBJ2-7; 7 bases are a match to TRBD1. The TCR originated in a man between 18 and 29 years old in good health and CMV-seronegative. The sequenced sample consisted of PBMCs. DNA of the CDR3: TGTGCCTCCTCTGCATACTCGGGACAGCAGTACGAGCAGTACTTC. Translated, it gives CASSAYSGQQYEQYF.